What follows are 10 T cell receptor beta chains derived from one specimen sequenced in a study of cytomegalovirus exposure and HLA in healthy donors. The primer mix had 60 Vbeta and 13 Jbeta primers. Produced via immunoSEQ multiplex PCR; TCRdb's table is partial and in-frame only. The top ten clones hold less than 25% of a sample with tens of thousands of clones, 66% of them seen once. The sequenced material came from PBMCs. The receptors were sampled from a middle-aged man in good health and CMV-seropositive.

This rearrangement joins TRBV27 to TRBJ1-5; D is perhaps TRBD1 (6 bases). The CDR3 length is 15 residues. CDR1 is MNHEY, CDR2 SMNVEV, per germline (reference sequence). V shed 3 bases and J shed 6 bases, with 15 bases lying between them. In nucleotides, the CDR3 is TGTGCCAGCAGTTTGGTGCAGGGGATCGGTCAGCCCCAGCATTTT. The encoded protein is CASSLVQGIGQPQHF.

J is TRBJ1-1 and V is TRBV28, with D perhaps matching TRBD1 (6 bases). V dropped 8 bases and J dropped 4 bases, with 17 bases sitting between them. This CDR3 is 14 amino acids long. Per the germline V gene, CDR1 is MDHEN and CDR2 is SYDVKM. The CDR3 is CASGKQGRATEAFF. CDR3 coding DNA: TGTGCCAGCGGAAAACAGGGCAGGGCCACTGAAGCTTTCTTT. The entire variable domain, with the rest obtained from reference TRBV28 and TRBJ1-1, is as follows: DVKVTQSSRYLVKRTGEKVFLECVQDMDHENMFWYRQDPGLGLRLIYFSYDVKMKEKGDIPEGYSVSREKKERFSLILESASTNQTSMYLCASGKQGRATEAFFGQGTRLTVV.

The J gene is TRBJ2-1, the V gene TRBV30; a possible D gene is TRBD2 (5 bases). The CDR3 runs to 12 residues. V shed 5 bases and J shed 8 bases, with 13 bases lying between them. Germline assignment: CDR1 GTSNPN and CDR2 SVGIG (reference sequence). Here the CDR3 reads CAWGGLRDEQFF. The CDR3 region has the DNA TGTGCCTGGGGTGGATTGAGGGATGAGCAGTTCTTC.

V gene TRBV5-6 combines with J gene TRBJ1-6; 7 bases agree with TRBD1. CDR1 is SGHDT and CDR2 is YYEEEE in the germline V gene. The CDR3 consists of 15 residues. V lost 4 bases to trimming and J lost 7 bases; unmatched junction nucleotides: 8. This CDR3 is CASSGNRGSNSPLHF. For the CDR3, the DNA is TGTGCCAGCAGCGGCAACAGGGGCTCGAATTCACCCCTCCACTTT. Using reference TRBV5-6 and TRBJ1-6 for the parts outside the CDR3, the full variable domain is DAGVTQSPTHLIKTRGQQVTLRCSPKSGHDTVSWYQQALGQGPQFIFQYYEEEERQRGNFPDRFSGHQFPNYSSELNVNALLLGDSALYLCASSGNRGSNSPLHFGNGTRLTVT.

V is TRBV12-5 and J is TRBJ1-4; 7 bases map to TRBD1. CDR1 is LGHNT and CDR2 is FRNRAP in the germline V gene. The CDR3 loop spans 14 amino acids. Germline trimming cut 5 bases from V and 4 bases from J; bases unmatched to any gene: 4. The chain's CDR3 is CASGIGQVNEKLFF. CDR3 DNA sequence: TGTGCTAGTGGTATTGGACAGGTTAATGAAAAACTGTTTTTT.

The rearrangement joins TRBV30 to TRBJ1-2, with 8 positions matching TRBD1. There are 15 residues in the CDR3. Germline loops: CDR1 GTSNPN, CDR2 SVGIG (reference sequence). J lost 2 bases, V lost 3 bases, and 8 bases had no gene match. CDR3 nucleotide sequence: TGTGCCTGGAGCCGCCCGACAGGGGTAAACTATGGCTACACCTTC. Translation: CAWSRPTGVNYGYTF.

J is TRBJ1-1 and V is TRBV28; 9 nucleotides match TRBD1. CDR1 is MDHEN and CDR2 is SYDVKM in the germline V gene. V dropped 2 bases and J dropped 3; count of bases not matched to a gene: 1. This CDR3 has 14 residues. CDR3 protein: CASSLDRGYTEAFF. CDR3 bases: TGTGCCAGCAGTTTAGACAGGGGGTACACTGAAGCTTTCTTT.

CDR3 sequence (DNA): TGCAGCGAAGGACTGCCCGGTCGTGAAGCTTTCTTT. Translated, it gives CSEGLPGREAFF. The V call is TRBV29-1, the J call TRBJ1-1; D call uncertain. V was trimmed by 7 bases and J by 7 bases, leaving 16 bases between them. This CDR3 is 12 amino acids long. Germline V gives CDR1 SQVTM, CDR2 ANQGSEA. Using reference TRBV29-1 and TRBJ1-1 for the parts outside the CDR3, the full variable domain is SAVISQKPSRDICQRGTSLTIQCQVDSQVTMMFWYRQQPGQSLTLIATANQGSEATYESGFVIDKFPISRPNLTFSTLTVSNMSPEDSSIYLCSEGLPGREAFFGQGTRLTVV.

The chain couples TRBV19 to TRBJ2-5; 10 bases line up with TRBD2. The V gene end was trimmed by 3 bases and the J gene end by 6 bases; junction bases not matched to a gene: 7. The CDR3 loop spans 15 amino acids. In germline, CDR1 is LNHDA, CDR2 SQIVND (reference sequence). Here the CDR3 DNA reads TGTGCCAGTAGTATCGAGAGCGGGGGGGGGAAGACCCAGTACTTC. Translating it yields CASSIESGGGKTQYF.

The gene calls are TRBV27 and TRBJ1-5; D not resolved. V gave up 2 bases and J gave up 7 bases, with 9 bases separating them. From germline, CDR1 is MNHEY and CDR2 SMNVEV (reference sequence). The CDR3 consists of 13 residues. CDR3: CASSLAHNQPQHF. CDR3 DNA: TGTGCCAGCAGTTTAGCCCACAACCAGCCCCAGCATTTT.